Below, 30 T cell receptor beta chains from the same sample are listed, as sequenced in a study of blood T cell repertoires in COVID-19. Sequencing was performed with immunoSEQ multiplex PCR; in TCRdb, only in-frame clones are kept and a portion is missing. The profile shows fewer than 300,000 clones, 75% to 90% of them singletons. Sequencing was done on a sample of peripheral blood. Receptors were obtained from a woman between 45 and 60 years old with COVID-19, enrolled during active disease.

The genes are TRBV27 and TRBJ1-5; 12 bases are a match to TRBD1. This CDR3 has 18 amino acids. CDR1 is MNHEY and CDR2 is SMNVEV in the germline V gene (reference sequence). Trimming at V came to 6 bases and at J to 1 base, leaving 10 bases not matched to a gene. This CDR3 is CASSPGTGGQGSNQPQHF. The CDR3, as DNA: TGTGCCAGCAGCCCAGGGACAGGGGGCCAGGGGAGCAATCAGCCCCAGCATTTT.

The CDR3 spells CASRDNSISPLHF. The CDR3 DNA reads as TGTGCCAGCAGGGATAACAGTATTTCACCCCTCCACTTT. This chain connects TRBV27 to TRBJ1-6; D not certain. Germline V lookup: CDR1 MNHEY, CDR2 SMNVEV (reference sequence). The CDR3 has 13 residues. V lost 6 bases to trimming and J lost 9 bases, with 12 bases between them.

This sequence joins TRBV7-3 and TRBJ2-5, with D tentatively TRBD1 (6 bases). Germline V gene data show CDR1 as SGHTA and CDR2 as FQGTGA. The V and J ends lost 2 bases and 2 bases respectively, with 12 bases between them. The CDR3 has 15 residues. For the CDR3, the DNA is TGTGCCAGCAGCTTAGACCAGGGGCCACAAGAGACCCAGTACTTC. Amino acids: CASSLDQGPQETQYF.

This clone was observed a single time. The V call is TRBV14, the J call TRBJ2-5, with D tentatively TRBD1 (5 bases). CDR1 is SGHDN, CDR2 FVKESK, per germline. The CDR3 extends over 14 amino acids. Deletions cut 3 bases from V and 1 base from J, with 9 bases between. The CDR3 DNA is TGTGCCAGCAGCCAGTTAGGGGTCCAAGAGACCCAGTACTTC. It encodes CASSQLGVQETQYF. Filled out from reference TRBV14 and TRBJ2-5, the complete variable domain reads EAGVTQFPSHSVIEKGQTVTLRCDPISGHDNLYWYRRVMGKEIKFLLHFVKESKQDESGMPNNRFLAERTGGTYSTLKVQPAELEDSGVYFCASSQLGVQETQYFGPGTRLLVL.

CDR3 DNA sequence: TGTGCCAGCAGTCGACCGGGACAGGGGTCCTACGAGCAGTACTTC. Translation: CASSRPGQGSYEQYF. The chain couples TRBV28 to TRBJ2-7; 10 bases agree with TRBD1. The CDR3 sequence is 15 residues long. The germline V gene has CDR1 MDHEN and CDR2 SYDVKM. Trimming at V came to 5 bases and at J to 1 base, leaving 5 bases not matched to a gene.

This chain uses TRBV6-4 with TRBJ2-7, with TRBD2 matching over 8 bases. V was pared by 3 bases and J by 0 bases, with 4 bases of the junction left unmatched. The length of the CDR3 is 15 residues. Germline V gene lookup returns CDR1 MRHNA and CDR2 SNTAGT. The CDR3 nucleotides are TGTGCCAGCAGTGAGTCCGGGACTAGCTCCTACGAGCAGTACTTC. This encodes CASSESGTSSYEQYF.

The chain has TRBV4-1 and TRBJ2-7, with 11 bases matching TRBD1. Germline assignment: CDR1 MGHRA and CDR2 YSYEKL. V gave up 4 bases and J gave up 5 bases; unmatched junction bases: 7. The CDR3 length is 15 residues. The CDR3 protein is CASSPPGTGGDEQYF. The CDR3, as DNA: TGCGCCAGCAGCCCCCCCGGGACAGGGGGTGACGAGCAGTACTTC.

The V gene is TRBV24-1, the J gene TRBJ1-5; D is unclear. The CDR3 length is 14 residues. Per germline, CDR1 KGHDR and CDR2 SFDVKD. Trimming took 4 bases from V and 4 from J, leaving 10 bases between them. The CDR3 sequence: CATSEVGGNQPQHF. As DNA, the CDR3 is TGTGCCACCAGTGAAGTCGGAGGGAATCAGCCCCAGCATTTT.

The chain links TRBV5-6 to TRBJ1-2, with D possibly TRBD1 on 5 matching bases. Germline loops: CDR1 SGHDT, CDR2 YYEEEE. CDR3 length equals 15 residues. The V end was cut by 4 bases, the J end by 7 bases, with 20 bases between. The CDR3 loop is CASSLLRAPERGYTF. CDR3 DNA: TGTGCCAGCAGCCTCCTCAGGGCTCCTGAACGTGGCTACACCTTC.

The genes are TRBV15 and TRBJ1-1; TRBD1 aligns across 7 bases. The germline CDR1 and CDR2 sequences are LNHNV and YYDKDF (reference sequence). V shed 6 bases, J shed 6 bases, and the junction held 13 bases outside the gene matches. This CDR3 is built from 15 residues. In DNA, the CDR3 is TGTGCCACCAGACCTCCAGACAGGGTTAGGGCTGAAGCTTTCTTT. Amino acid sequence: CATRPPDRVRAEAFF.

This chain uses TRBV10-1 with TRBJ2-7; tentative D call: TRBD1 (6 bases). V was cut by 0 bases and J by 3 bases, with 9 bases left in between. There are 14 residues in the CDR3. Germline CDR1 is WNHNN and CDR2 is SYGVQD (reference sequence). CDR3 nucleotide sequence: TGCGCCAGCAGTGAGTCGGGACAATTCTACGAGCAGTACTTC. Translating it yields CASSESGQFYEQYF.

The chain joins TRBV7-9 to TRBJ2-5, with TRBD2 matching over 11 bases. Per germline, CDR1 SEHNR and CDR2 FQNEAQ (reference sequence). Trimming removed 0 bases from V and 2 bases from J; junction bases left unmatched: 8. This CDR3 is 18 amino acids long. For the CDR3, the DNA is TGTGCCAGCAGCTTAGCGGGCCCGACTAGCGGGATACAAGAGACCCAGTACTTC. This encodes CASSLAGPTSGIQETQYF.

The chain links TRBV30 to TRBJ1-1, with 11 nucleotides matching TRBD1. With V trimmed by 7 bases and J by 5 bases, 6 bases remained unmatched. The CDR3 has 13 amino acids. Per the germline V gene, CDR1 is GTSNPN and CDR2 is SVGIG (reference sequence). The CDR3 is CALLDRGLTEAFF. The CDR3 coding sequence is TGTGCCTTATTGGACAGGGGGCTGACTGAAGCTTTCTTT.

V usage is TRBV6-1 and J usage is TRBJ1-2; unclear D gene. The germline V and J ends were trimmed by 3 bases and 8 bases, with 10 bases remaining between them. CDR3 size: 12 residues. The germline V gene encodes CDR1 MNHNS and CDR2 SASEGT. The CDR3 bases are TGTGCCAGCAGTGACAGGTTGTGGGGCTACACCTTC. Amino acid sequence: CASSDRLWGYTF.

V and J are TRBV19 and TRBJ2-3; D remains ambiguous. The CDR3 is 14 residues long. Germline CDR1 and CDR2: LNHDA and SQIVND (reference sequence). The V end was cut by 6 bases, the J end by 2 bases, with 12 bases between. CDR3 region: CASRLELHTDTQYF. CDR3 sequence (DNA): TGTGCCAGTAGATTAGAGCTGCACACAGATACGCAGTATTTT.

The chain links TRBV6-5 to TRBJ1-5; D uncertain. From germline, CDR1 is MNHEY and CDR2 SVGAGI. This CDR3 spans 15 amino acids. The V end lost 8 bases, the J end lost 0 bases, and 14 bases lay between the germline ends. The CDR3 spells CASGHKVTSNQPQHF. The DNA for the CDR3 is TGTGCCAGCGGCCACAAAGTAACTAGCAATCAGCCCCAGCATTTT.

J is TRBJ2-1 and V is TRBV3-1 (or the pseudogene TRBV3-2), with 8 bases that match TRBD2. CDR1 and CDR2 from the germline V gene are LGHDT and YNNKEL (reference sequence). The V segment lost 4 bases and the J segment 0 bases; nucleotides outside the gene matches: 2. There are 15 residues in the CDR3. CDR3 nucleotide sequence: TGTGCCAGCAGCCCCCGGGAGGGCTCCTACAATGAGCAGTTCTTC. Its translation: CASSPREGSYNEQFF.

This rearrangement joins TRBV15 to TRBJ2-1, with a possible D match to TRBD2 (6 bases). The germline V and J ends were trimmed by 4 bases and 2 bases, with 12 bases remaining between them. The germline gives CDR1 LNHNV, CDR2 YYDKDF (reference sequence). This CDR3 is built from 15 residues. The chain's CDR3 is CATSNAGITYNEQFF. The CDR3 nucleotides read TGTGCCACCAGCAATGCGGGAATCACCTACAATGAGCAGTTCTTC.

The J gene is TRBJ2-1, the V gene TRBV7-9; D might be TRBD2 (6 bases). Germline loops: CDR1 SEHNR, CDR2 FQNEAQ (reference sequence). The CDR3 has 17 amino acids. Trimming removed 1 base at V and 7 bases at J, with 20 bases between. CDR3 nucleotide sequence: TGTGCCAGCAGCTTAGGGAGGCTTTTATGGGGGGTAAATGAGCAGTTCTTC. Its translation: CASSLGRLLWGVNEQFF. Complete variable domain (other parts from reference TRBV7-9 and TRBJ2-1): DTGVSQNPRHKITKRGQNVTFRCDPISEHNRLYWYRQTLGQGPEFLTYFQNEAQLEKSRLLSDRFSAERPKGSFSTLEIQRTEQGDSAMYLCASSLGRLLWGVNEQFFGPGTRLTVL.

The CDR3 bases are TGCGCCAGCAGCTTGGCCACTAGCGGCAATGAGCAGTTCTTC. Its translation: CASSLATSGNEQFF. V is TRBV5-1 and J is TRBJ2-1; 8 positions match TRBD2. The CDR3 sequence is 14 residues long. Trimming cost V 0 bases and J 6 bases; bases outside gene matches: 2. Germline assignment: CDR1 SGHRS and CDR2 YFSETQ.

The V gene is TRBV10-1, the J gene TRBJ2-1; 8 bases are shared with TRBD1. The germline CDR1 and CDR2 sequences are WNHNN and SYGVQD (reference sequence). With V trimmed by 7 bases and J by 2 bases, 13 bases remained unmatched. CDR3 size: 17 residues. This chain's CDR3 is CASNKTGDPLPYNEQFF. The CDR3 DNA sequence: TGCGCCAGCAACAAGACAGGGGACCCTCTTCCCTACAATGAGCAGTTCTTC.

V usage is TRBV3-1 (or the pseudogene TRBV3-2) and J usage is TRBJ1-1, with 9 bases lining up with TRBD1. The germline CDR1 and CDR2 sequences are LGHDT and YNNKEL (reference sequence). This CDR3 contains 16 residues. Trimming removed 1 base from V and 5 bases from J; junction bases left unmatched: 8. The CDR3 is CASSQVPHRGLTEAFF. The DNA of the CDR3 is TGTGCCAGCAGCCAAGTTCCCCACAGGGGGCTTACTGAAGCTTTCTTT.

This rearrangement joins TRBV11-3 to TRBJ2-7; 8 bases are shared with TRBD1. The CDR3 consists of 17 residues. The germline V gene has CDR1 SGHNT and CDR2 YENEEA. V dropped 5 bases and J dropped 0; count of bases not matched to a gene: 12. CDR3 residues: CASSEFLPGQDSYEQYF. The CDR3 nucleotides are TGTGCCAGCAGCGAATTCCTGCCGGGACAGGACTCCTACGAGCAGTACTTC.

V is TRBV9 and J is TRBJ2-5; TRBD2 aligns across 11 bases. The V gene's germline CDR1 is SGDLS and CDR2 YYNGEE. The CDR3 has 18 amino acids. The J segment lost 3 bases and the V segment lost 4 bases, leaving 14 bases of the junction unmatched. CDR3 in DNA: TGTGCCAGCAGCTTCACTACCGGGACTAGCGGAGCCGAAGAGACCCAGTACTTC. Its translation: CASSFTTGTSGAEETQYF.

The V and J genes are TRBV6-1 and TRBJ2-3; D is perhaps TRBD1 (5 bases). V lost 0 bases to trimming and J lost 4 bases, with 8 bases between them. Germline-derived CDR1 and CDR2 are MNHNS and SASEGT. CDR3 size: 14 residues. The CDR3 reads CASSEADRPDTQYF. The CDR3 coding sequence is TGTGCCAGCAGTGAAGCTGACAGACCAGATACGCAGTATTTT.

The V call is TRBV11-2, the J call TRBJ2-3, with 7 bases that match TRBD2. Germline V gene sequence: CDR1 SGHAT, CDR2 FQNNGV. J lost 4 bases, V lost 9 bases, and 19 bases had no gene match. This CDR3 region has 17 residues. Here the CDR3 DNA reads TGTGCCAGTAGCACGGACTTAGCGGGCTATAAACCAGATACGCAGTATTTT. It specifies CASSTDLAGYKPDTQYF.

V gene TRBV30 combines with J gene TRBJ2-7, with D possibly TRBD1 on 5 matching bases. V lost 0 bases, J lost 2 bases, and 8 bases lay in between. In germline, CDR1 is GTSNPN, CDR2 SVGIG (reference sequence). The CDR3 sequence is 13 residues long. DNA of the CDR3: TGTGCCTGGAGTGTACCAGGGCCCTACGAGCAGTACTTC. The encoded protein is CAWSVPGPYEQYF.

CDR3 sequence (DNA): TGTGCCAGCAGCTCCAGTCCCGGACAGTCACAAGAGACCCAGTACTTC. It codes for CASSSSPGQSQETQYF. The chain combines TRBV13 with TRBJ2-5; a weak D match, TRBD1 (6 bases). Germline values: CDR1 PRHDT, CDR2 FYEKMQ (reference sequence). The CDR3 sequence is 16 residues long. The germline V and J ends were trimmed by 4 bases and 2 bases, with 17 bases remaining between them.

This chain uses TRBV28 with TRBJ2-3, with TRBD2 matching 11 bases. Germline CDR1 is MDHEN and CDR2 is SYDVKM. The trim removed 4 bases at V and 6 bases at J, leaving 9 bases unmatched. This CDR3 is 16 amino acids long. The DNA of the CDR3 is TGTGCCAGCAGTTCGACTACTAGCGGGAGAGGGGATACGCAGTATTTT. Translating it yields CASSSTTSGRGDTQYF.

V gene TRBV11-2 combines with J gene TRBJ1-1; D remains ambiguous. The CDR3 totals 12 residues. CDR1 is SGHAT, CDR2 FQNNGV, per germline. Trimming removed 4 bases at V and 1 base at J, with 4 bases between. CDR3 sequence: CASSSSNTEAFF. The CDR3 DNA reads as TGTGCCAGCAGCTCCTCGAACACTGAAGCTTTCTTT.